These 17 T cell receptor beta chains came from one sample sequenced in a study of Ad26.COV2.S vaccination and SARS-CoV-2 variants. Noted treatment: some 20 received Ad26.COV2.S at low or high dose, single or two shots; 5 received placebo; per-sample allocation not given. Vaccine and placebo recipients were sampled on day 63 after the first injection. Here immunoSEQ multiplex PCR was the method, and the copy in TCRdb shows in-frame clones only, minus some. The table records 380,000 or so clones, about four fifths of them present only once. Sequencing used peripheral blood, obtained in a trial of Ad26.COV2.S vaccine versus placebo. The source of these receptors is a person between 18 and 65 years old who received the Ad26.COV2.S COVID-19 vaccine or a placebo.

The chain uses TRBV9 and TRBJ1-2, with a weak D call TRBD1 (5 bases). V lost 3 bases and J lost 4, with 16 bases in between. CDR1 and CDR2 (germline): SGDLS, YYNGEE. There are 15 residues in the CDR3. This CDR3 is CASSADPRAGYGYTF. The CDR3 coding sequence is TGTGCCAGCAGCGCGGACCCCAGGGCTGGCTATGGCTACACCTTC.

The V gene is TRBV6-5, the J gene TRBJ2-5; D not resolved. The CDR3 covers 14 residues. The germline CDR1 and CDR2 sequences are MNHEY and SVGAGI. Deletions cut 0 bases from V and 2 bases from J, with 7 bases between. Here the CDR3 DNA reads TGTGCCAGCAGTTACTCGGGCTTTCAAGAGACCCAGTACTTC. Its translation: CASSYSGFQETQYF.

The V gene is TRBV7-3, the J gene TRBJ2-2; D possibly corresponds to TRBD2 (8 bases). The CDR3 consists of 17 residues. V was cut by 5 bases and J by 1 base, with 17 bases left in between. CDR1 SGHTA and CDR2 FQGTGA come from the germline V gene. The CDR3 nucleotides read TGTGCCAGCAGCCCAAGGGGGCTAGCGGGGAACACCGGGGAGCTGTTTTTT. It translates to CASSPRGLAGNTGELFF.

CDR3 amino acids: CASSLSAGNKQETQYF. The DNA for the CDR3 is TGTGCCAGCAGTTTATCGGCGGGGAATAAGCAAGAGACCCAGTACTTC. V is TRBV27 and J is TRBJ2-5, with D tentatively TRBD2 (6 bases). The CDR3 spans 16 residues. The germline CDR1 and CDR2 sequences are MNHEY and SMNVEV (reference sequence). V was shortened by 0 bases and J by 2 bases, with 13 bases between the two germline ends.

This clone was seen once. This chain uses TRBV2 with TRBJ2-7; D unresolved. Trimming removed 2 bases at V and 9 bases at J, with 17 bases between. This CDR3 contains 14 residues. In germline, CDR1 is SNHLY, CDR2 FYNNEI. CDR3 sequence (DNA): TGTGCCAGCAGTGAAATAAGGTCGGCTGATCCGCAGTACTTC. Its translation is CASSEIRSADPQYF.

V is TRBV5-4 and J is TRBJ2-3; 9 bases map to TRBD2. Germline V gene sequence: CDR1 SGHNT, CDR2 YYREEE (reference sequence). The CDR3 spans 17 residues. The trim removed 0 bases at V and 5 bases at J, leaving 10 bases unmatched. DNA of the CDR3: TGTGCCAGCAGCTTGGTATCCAGCGGGGGGAGAGAAGATACGCAGTATTTT. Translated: CASSLVSSGGREDTQYF.

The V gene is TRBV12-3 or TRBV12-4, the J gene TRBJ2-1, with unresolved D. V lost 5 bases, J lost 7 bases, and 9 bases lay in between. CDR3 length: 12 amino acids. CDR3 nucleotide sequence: TGTGCCAGCAGTACCCGGGCGAATGAGCAGTTCTTC. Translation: CASSTRANEQFF.

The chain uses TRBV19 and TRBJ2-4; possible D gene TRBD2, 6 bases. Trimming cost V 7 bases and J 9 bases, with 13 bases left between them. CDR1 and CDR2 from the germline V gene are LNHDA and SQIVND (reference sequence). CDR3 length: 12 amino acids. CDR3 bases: TGTGCCAGTATGCGGGGTGAGGGCATTCAGTACTTC. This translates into CASMRGEGIQYF.

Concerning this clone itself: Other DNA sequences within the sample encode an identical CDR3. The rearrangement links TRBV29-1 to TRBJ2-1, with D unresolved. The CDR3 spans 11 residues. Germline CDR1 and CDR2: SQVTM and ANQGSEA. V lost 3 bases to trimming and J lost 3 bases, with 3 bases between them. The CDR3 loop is CSVDSYNEQFF. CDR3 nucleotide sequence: TGCAGCGTTGACAGCTACAATGAGCAGTTCTTC.

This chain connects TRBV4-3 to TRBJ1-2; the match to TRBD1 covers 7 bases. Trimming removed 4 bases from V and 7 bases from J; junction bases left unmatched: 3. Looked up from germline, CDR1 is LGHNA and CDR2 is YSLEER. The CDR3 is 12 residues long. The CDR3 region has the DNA TGCGCCAGCAGCCCAGGGGGGGGTGGCTACACCTTC. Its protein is CASSPGGGGYTF.

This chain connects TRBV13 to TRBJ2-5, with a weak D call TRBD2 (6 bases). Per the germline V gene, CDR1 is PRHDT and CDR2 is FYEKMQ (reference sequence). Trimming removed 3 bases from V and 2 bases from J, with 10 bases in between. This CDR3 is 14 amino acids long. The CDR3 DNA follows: TGTGCCAGCAGCTTCCGGGACTCGCAAGAGACCCAGTACTTC. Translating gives CASSFRDSQETQYF.

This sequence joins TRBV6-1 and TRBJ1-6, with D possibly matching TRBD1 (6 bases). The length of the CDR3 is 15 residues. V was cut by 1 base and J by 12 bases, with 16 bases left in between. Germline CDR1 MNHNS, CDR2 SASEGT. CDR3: CASSEGEEGGKPLHF. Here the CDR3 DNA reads TGTGCCAGCAGTGAAGGGGAAGAGGGGGGGAAACCCCTCCACTTT.

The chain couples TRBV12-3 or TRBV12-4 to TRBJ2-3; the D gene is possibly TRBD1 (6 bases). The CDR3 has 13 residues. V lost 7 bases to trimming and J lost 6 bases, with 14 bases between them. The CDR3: CASTLRGGDTQYF. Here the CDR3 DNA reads TGTGCCAGCACCCTCAGGGGCGGGGATACGCAGTATTTT.

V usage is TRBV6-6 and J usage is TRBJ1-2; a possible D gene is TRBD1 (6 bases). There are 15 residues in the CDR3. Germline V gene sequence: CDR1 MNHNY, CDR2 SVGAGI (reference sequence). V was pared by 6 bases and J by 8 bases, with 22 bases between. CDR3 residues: CASRFALVGGPGYTF. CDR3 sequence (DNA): TGTGCCAGCAGATTCGCCTTAGTTGGGGGCCCGGGCTACACCTTC.

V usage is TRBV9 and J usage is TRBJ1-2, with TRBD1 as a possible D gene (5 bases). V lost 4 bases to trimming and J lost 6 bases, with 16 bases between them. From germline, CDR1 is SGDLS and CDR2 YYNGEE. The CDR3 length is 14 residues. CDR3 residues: CASSLRGARNGYTF. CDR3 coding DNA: TGTGCCAGCAGCCTCCGTGGGGCGCGGAATGGCTACACCTTC.

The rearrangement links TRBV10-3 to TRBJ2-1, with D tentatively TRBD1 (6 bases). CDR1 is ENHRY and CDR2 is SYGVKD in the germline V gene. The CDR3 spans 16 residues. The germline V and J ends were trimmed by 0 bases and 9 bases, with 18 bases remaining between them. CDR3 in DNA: TGTGCCATCAGTGAGTCCTCTTCGACAGGCCTCCGTGAGCAGTTCTTC. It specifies CAISESSSTGLREQFF.

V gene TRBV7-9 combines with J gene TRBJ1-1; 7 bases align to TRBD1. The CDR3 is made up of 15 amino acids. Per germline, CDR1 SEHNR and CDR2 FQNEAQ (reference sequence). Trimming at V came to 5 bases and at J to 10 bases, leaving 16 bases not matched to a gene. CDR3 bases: TGTGCCAGCAGCCTTGGGACAGCTGGTCTCGATGTAGCTTTCTTT. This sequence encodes CASSLGTAGLDVAFF. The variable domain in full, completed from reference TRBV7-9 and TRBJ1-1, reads DTGVSQNPRHKITKRGQNVTFRCDPISEHNRLYWYRQTLGQGPEFLTYFQNEAQLEKSRLLSDRFSAERPKGSFSTLEIQRTEQGDSAMYLCASSLGTAGLDVAFFGQGTRLTVV.